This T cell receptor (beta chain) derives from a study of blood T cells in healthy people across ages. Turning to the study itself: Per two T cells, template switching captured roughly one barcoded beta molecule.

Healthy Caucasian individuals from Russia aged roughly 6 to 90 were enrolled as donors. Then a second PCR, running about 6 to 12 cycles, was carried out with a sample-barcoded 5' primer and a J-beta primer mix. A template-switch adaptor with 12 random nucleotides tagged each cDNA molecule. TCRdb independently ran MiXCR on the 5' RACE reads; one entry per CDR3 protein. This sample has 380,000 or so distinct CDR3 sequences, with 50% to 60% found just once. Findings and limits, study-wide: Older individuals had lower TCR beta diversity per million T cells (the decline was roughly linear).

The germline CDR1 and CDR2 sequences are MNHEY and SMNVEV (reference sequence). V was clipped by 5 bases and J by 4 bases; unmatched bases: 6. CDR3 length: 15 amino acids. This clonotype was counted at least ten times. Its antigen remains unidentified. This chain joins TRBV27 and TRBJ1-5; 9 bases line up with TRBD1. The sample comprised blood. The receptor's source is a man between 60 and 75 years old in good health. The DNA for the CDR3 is TGTGCCAGCAGTCCGGGACAGGGACCGAATCAGCCCCAGCATTTT. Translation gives CASSPGQGPNQPQHF.